The 10 T cell receptor beta chains below were found in one sample sequenced in a study of blood T cells in healthy people across ages. Through a sample-barcoded 5' primer and a J-beta primer mix, a second PCR was run for roughly 7 to 11 cycles. TCRdb called the 5' RACE reads again in MiXCR, with one record for every CDR3 protein. The sample has around 990,000 distinct CDR3 sequences; around two fifths are singletons. Sequencing input: blood. The source of these receptors is a young man in good health.

This sequence joins TRBV10-3 and TRBJ2-5, with no clear D. V shed 3 bases and J shed 11 bases, with 19 bases lying between them. The germline V gene has CDR1 ENHRY and CDR2 SYGVKD. The CDR3 spans 14 residues. CDR3 amino acids: CAISDGRHYNEQYF. The CDR3 region has the DNA TGTGCCATCAGTGACGGCAGGCACTACAATGAGCAGTACTTC.

The gene calls are TRBV28 and TRBJ2-1, with a possible D match to TRBD2 (5 bases). Germline V gene lookup returns CDR1 MDHEN and CDR2 SYDVKM. This CDR3 contains 15 residues. Trimming shortened V by 3 bases and J by 5 bases, and 14 bases separated the two germline ends. The CDR3 DNA reads as TGTGCCAGCAGTTTGCTTGAGAGGGCCCACAATGAGCAGTTCTTC. Translation: CASSLLERAHNEQFF.

The chain combines TRBV7-2 with TRBJ2-1; 11 bases are shared with TRBD2. The V gene's germline CDR1 is SGHTA and CDR2 FQGNSA. The V gene end was trimmed by 5 bases and the J gene end by 6 bases; junction bases not matched to a gene: 6. This CDR3 comprises 15 residues. The CDR3 loop is CASSPTTSGANEQFF. CDR3 coding DNA: TGTGCCAGCAGCCCGACGACTAGCGGGGCCAATGAGCAGTTCTTC.

This clonotype was observed a handful of times. The V call is TRBV10-3, the J call TRBJ2-7; 7 bases agree with TRBD1. With 7 bases clipped from V and 2 bases from J, the junction kept 5 bases outside the gene matches. Germline CDR1 and CDR2: ENHRY and SYGVKD. CDR3 length: 13 residues. The DNA for the CDR3 is TGTGCCATCAAAGGGACAGACACCTACGAGCAGTACTTC. It codes for CAIKGTDTYEQYF.

This clonotype was counted a few times. This chain uses TRBV29-1 with TRBJ2-3; 10 positions agree with TRBD2. V trimming: 8 bases; J trimming: 4 bases; junction bases outside the gene matches: 9. Germline CDR1 reads SQVTM; CDR2 reads ANQGSEA. The CDR3 runs to 14 residues. In nucleotides, the CDR3 is TGCAGCCATGAGCGGGGGGGCCAGGCAGATACGCAGTATTTT. Its protein is CSHERGGQADTQYF.

This clonotype was seen once. J is TRBJ2-5 and V is TRBV12-3 or TRBV12-4, with 7 bases fitting TRBD2. The CDR3 has 13 residues. With 7 bases clipped from V and 5 bases from J, the junction kept 7 bases outside the gene matches. The CDR3 sequence: CASTYMGGETQYF. DNA of the CDR3: TGTGCCAGCACCTACATGGGGGGGGAGACCCAGTACTTC.

The table lists this clonotype with a few counts. This chain connects TRBV7-2 to TRBJ1-1; D is unclear. This CDR3 region has 13 residues. With 8 bases removed from V and 1 base from J, the gap between germline ends came to 11 bases. CDR1 and CDR2 (germline): SGHTA, FQGNSA. This CDR3 is CASRHGENTEAFF. The CDR3 region has the DNA TGTGCCAGCCGCCACGGGGAGAACACTGAAGCTTTCTTT.

The rearrangement links TRBV6-5 to TRBJ2-2, with a tentative D call TRBD1 (5 bases). Trimming took off 7 bases at V and 4 bases at J, with 16 bases between the two ends. Germline lookup yields CDR1 MNHEY and CDR2 SVGAGI. The length of the CDR3 is 15 residues. This CDR3 is CASKISRGATGELFF. In DNA, the CDR3 is TGTGCCAGCAAGATATCAAGGGGTGCCACCGGGGAGCTGTTTTTT.

This clonotype has just a few counts. The chain's CDR3 is CSVKRATGAFF. Here the CDR3 DNA reads TGCAGCGTTAAGCGGGCTACAGGTGCTTTCTTT. The chain combines TRBV29-1 with TRBJ1-1; the D gene is possibly TRBD1 (5 bases). CDR1 is SQVTM, CDR2 ANQGSEA, per germline. The CDR3 has 11 residues. V was shortened by 5 bases and J by 11 bases, with 15 bases between the two germline ends.

The genes are TRBV20-1 and TRBJ1-2, with D tentatively TRBD1 (6 bases). The germline CDR1 and CDR2 sequences are DFQATT and SNEGSKA (reference sequence). V lost 6 bases, J lost 11 bases, and 16 bases lay in between. CDR3 length: 11 amino acids. The CDR3 loop reads CSAGGTGLYTF. The CDR3 bases are TGCAGTGCCGGCGGCACAGGGTTATACACCTTC.